This TCR beta chain was sequenced for a study of blood T cell repertoires in COVID-19. Study in general: The analysed material was cDNA or gDNA that came from T cells, B-cell-depleted T cells, or PBMCs.

V lost 7 bases and J lost 1; bases outside the gene matches: 4. CDR1 and CDR2 (germline): MNHEY, SVGAGI. The CDR3 is 15 residues long. Method: immunoSEQ multiplex PCR; TCRdb's copy keeps in-frame clones and lacks some. Seen here are approximately 330,000 clones, 86% observed once, and the top ten hold about 4%. Cohorts were based on clinical histories the participants reported. The sample holds one count of this clone. The gene calls are TRBV6-5 and TRBJ1-6; 7 bases match TRBD1. This clonotype was obtained from a woman in her thirties or forties with acute COVID-19. The source material was PBMCs or T cells enriched from blood (not recorded which). The CDR3 protein is CASKQGRSYNSPLHF. In nucleotides, the CDR3 is TGTGCCAGCAAACAGGGGCGGTCCTATAATTCACCCCTCCACTTT.